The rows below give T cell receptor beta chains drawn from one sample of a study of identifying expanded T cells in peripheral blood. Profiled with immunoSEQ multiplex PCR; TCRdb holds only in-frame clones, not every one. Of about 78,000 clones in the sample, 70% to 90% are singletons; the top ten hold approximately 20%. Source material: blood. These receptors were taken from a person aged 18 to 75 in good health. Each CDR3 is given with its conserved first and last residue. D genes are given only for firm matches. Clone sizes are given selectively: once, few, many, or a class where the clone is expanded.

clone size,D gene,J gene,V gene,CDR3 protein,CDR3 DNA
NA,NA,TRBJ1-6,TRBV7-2,CASSAEIRVALHF,TGTGCCAGCAGCGCAGAAATTAGGGTGGCCCTCCACTTT
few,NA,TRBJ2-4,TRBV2,CASQVSVDIQYF,TGTGCCAGCCAGGTATCTGTGGACATTCAGTACTTC
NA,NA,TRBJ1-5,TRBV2,CASSLGDAFNQPQHF,TGTGCCAGCAGCCTCGGGGACGCCTTCAATCAGCCCCAGCATTTT
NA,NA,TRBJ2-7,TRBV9,CASSVEDYYEQYF,TGTGCCAGCAGCGTAGAAGACTATTACGAGCAGTACTTC
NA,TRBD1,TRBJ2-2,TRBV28,CASSLHRGANTGELFF,TGTGCCAGCAGTTTGCACAGGGGGGCGAACACCGGGGAGCTGTTTTTT
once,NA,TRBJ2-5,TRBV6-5,CASSYGFASGETQYF,TGTGCCAGCAGTTACGGCTTTGCCAGCGGAGAGACCCAGTACTTC
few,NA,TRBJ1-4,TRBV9,CASSVANRDEKLFF,TGTGCCAGCAGCGTCGCTAACAGGGATGAAAAACTGTTTTTT
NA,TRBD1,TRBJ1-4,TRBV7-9,CASSLALGQDNEKLFF,TGTGCCAGCAGCTTAGCTCTGGGACAGGATAATGAAAAACTGTTTTTT
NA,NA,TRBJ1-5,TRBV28,CASSLQTHQPQHF,TGTGCCAGCAGTCTTCAGACCCATCAGCCCCAGCATTTT
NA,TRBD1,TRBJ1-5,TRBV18,CASSPGQGDGPQHF,TGTGCCAGCTCACCCGGACAGGGGGACGGGCCCCAGCATTTT
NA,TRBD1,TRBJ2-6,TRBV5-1,CASSAGQGMTGANVLTF,TGCGCCAGCAGCGCCGGACAGGGGATGACTGGGGCCAACGTCCTGACTTTC
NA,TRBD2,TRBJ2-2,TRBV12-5,CASGWGGTGELFF,TGTGCTAGTGGTTGGGGGGGGACCGGGGAGCTGTTTTTT
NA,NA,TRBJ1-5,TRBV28,CASIPGNSNQPQHF,TGTGCCAGCATACCGGGTAATAGCAATCAGCCCCAGCATTTT
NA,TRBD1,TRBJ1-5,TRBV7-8,CASSADRGGNQPQHF,TGTGCCAGCAGCGCCGACAGGGGCGGGAATCAGCCCCAGCATTTT
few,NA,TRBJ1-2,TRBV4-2,CASSQGRTDTYGYTF,TGTGCCAGCAGCCAAGGACGCACGGACACCTATGGCTACACCTTC
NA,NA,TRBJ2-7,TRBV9,CASSVDEGDYEQYF,TGTGCCAGCAGCGTAGACGAAGGAGACTACGAGCAGTACTTC
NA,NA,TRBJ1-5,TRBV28,CASSSRPYNQPQHF,TGTGCCAGCAGTTCGCGGCCCTACAATCAGCCCCAGCATTTT
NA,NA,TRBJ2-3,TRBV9,CASSVERTDTQYF,TGTGCCAGCAGCGTAGAAAGGACAGATACGCAGTATTTT
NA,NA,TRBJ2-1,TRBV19,CASSSIDSQANEQFF,TGTGCCAGTAGTAGCATTGACAGCCAGGCCAATGAGCAGTTCTTC
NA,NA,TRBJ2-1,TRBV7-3,CASSLMAVFPYNEQFF,TGTGCCAGCAGCTTAATGGCGGTGTTTCCCTACAATGAGCAGTTCTTC
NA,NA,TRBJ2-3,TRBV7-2,CASSFRGDTQYF,TGTGCCAGCAGCTTCCGTGGAGATACGCAGTATTTT
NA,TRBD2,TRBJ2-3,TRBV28,CASSRTSGSRDTQYF,TGTGCCAGCAGTCGGACTAGCGGGAGCAGAGATACGCAGTATTTT
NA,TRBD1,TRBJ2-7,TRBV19,CASSISPGGLYEQYF,TGTGCCAGTAGTATCTCGCCAGGGGGCCTCTACGAGCAGTACTTC
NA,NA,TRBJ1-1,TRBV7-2,CASSPQRSRNTEAFF,TGTGCCAGCAGCCCGCAAAGAAGTCGGAACACTGAAGCTTTCTTT
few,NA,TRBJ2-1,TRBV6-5,CASSSEARNEQFF,TGTGCCAGCAGTTCAGAAGCTCGCAATGAGCAGTTCTTC
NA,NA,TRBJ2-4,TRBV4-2,CASSQERPGGLVKNIQYF,TGTGCCAGCAGCCAAGAACGACCCGGGGGATTGGTCAAAAACATTCAGTACTTC
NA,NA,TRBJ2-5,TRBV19,CASSGQDSSKETQYF,TGTGCCAGTAGTGGCCAGGACAGCTCGAAAGAGACCCAGTACTTC
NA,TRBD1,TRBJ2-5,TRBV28,CASSRSGTGLNLKISQYF,TGTGCCAGCAGTCGTTCCGGGACAGGGTTAAACCTCAAGATTTCCCAGTACTTC
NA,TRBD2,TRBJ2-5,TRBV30,CAWNRLKGLAGSMGTQYF,TGTGCCTGGAACCGGCTAAAGGGACTAGCGGGCTCTATGGGGACCCAGTACTTC
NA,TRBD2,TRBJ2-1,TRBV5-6,CASTPEREKRKSYNEQFF,TGTGCCAGCACCCCAGAGCGGGAGAAGAGGAAGTCCTACAATGAGCAGTTCTTC
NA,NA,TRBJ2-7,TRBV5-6,CASSLGVGVYEQYF,TGTGCCAGCAGCTTGGGCGTAGGGGTCTACGAGCAGTACTTC
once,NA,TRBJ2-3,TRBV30,CAWRTRGTDTQYF,TGTGCCTGGAGGACCCGGGGGACAGATACGCAGTATTTT
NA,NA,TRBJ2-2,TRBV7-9,CASSYAGGVNGELFF,TGTGCCAGCAGCTACGCCGGGGGAGTAAACGGGGAGCTGTTTTTT
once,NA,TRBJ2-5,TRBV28,CASRQGLQGTQYF,TGTGCCAGCAGGCAGGGACTGCAAGGGACCCAGTACTTC
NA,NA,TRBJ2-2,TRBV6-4,CASSDEAGYTRTGELFF,TGTGCCAGCAGTGACGAAGCGGGCTATACAAGAACCGGGGAGCTGTTTTTT
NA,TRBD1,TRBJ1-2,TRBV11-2,CASSPLRGGDRGTGGYTF,TGTGCCAGCAGCCCTTTAAGGGGGGGGGACAGGGGTACGGGTGGCTACACCTTC
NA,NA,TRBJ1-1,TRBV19,CASQAGNVNTEAFF,TGTGCCTCCCAGGCAGGGAACGTGAACACTGAAGCTTTCTTT
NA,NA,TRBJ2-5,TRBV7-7,CASSLASRGPSVETQYF,TGTGCTAGCAGCTTAGCTAGTCGGGGTCCGAGTGTCGAGACCCAGTACTTC
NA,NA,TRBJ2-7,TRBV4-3,CASSQDIAFSYEQYF,TGCGCCAGCAGCCAAGATATCGCTTTCTCCTACGAGCAGTACTTC
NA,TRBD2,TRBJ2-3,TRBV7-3,CASSSGTTTDTQYF,TGTGCCAGCAGCTCCGGGACTACTACAGATACGCAGTATTTT
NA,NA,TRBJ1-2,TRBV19,CASSGANYGYTF,TGTGCCTCATCAGGGGCTAACTATGGCTACACCTTC
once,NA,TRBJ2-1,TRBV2,CASSAYSYNEQFF,TGTGCCAGCAGTGCGTACTCCTACAATGAGCAGTTCTTC
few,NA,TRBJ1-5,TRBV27,CASSSGGRQPQHF,TGTGCCAGCAGTTCAGGAGGGCGTCAGCCCCAGCATTTT
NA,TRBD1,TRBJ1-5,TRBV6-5,CASSPDRGGQPQHF,TGTGCCAGCAGTCCCGACAGGGGAGGTCAGCCCCAGCATTTT
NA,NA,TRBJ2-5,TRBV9,CARGNYEAIATQYF,TGTGCCAGGGGTAATTATGAGGCGATCGCGACCCAGTACTTC